These 14 T cell receptor beta chains originate from one sample sequenced in a study of cytomegalovirus exposure and HLA in healthy donors. 60 Vbeta and 13 Jbeta primers were used in PCR. TCRdb's copy holds only in-frame clones and misses some; the assay was immunoSEQ multiplex PCR. The sample table includes around 71,000 clones. Sequencing was carried out using PBMCs. The receptors originated from a woman aged 30 to 39 in good health and CMV-seronegative.

J is TRBJ2-7 and V is TRBV21-1; no check of the table's D call, TRBD2, against the DNA was made. TRBV21-1 is flagged as a pseudogene. The CDR3 has 19 residues. CDR3 protein: CASSKALRREGQSSYEQYF. Written as DNA, the CDR3 is TGTGCCAGCAGCAAAGCGCTGAGGCGGGAGGGCCAGAGCTCCTACGAGCAGTACTTC.

The rearrangement uses TRBV27 and TRBJ2-7, with 10 bases lining up with TRBD1. Germline V gene sequence: CDR1 MNHEY, CDR2 SMNVEV (reference sequence). The CDR3 spans 19 residues. V lost 5 bases to trimming and J lost 2 bases; unmatched junction nucleotides: 18. CDR3 nucleotide sequence: TGTGCCAGCAGTCCCCGTCCGCCTCGAGGGACAGGGGAAGCCTACGAGCAGTACTTC. Amino acids: CASSPRPPRGTGEAYEQYF.

The chain links TRBV11-3 to TRBJ2-7; D might be TRBD1 (5 bases). CDR3 length equals 12 residues. Germline values: CDR1 SGHNT, CDR2 YENEEA. Trimming removed 1 base at V and 12 bases at J, with 13 bases between. This CDR3 is CASSLAQGILYF. The CDR3 DNA is TGTGCCAGCAGCTTAGCGCAGGGAATTCTGTACTTC.

V gene TRBV7-3 combines with J gene TRBJ2-7; TRBD1 matches 8 bases. With 5 bases clipped from V and 2 bases from J, the junction kept 5 bases outside the gene matches. The CDR3 has 14 amino acids. CDR1 SGHTA and CDR2 FQGTGA come from the germline V gene. CDR3 bases: TGTGCCAGCAGCCTTACAGGGGGTGCCTACGAGCAGTACTTC. Translating gives CASSLTGGAYEQYF.

This chain joins TRBV19 and TRBJ2-3; tentatively, D is TRBD2 (6 bases). This CDR3 region has 18 residues. V lost 7 bases and J lost 2, with 25 bases in between. Germline CDR1 LNHDA, CDR2 SQIVND (reference sequence). The CDR3 coding sequence is TGTGCCAGTAATCAAAGGAGGGCAAGCCGAAGTCCCACAGATACGCAGTATTTT. It codes for CASNQRRASRSPTDTQYF.

The V gene is TRBV6-5, the J gene TRBJ2-7; a possible D gene is TRBD2 (6 bases). Trimming shortened V by 2 bases and J by 4 bases, and 12 bases separated the two germline ends. Germline CDR1 MNHEY, CDR2 SVGAGI. This CDR3 is 14 amino acids long. CDR3 DNA: TGTGCCAGCAGTTACGGCAGGAGGGATTACGAGCAGTACTTC. It codes for CASSYGRRDYEQYF.

The chain is built from TRBV30 and TRBJ1-3; 7 nucleotides align to TRBD1. From germline, CDR1 is GTSNPN and CDR2 SVGIG (reference sequence). The trim removed 5 bases at V and 7 bases at J, leaving 14 bases unmatched. CDR3 length: 15 residues. CDR3 protein: CAWVRQGIGTNTIYF. DNA of the CDR3: TGTGCCTGGGTGAGACAGGGTATCGGTACGAACACCATATATTTT.

In DNA form, the CDR3 reads TGTGCCAGCAGGCCGGGGGGGGCCTCCTACAATGAGCAGTTCTTC. It yields the protein CASRPGGASYNEQFF. The chain is built from TRBV2 and TRBJ2-1, with 8 nucleotides matching TRBD2. This CDR3 has 15 amino acids. Trimming cost V 6 bases and J 0 bases; bases outside gene matches: 4. Germline V gene data show CDR1 as SNHLY and CDR2 as FYNNEI.

CDR3 bases: TGCGCCAGCAGCGACCCGGGGGGACAGGGGGCCGATACGCAGTATTTT. Translation gives CASSDPGGQGADTQYF. The chain links TRBV10-1 to TRBJ2-3; 12 bases are a match to TRBD1. The V gene end was trimmed by 6 bases and the J gene end by 6 bases; junction bases not matched to a gene: 10. CDR3 size: 16 residues. Germline V gives CDR1 WNHNN, CDR2 SYGVQD (reference sequence).

The rearrangement uses TRBV9 and TRBJ2-3; 7 bases align to TRBD1. Germline V gene sequence: CDR1 SGDLS, CDR2 YYNGEE. The CDR3 runs 15 residues. Losses at the gene ends were 3 bases for V and 7 bases for J; bases not matched to a gene: 11. The CDR3: CASSAALGGQNTQYF. CDR3 nucleotide sequence: TGTGCCAGCAGCGCGGCCCTAGGGGGACAGAATACGCAGTATTTT.

This rearrangement joins TRBV6-5 to TRBJ1-1; D is unresolved. The V gene's germline CDR1 is MNHEY and CDR2 SVGAGI. The CDR3 covers 12 residues. Trimming took off 9 bases at V and 11 bases at J, with 19 bases between the two ends. CDR3 amino acids: CASFLGAGGAFF. For the CDR3, the DNA is TGTGCCAGTTTTCTCGGTGCGGGAGGTGCTTTCTTT.

The chain recombines TRBV7-2 with TRBJ2-7; 8 bases are a match to TRBD1. The CDR3 totals 16 residues. V dropped 2 bases and J dropped 2; count of bases not matched to a gene: 8. The V gene's germline CDR1 is SGHTA and CDR2 FQGNSA. For the CDR3, the DNA is TGTGCCAGCAGCTTAAATGTCGGGACAGGCCCCTACGAGCAGTACTTC. It is translated as CASSLNVGTGPYEQYF.

This chain connects TRBV6-5 to TRBJ1-2; 7 bases fit TRBD1. V was clipped by 5 bases and J by 8 bases; unmatched bases: 11. The CDR3 contains 14 residues. The germline V gene has CDR1 MNHEY and CDR2 SVGAGI. The chain's CDR3 is CASSVDRETGGYTF. The CDR3 region has the DNA TGTGCCAGCAGTGTCGACAGGGAAACGGGAGGCTACACCTTC.

This chain uses TRBV4-1 with TRBJ1-5; D not resolved. CDR1 and CDR2 from the germline V gene are MGHRA and YSYEKL. With 0 bases removed from V and 7 bases from J, the gap between germline ends came to 7 bases. CDR3 length: 13 residues. Here the CDR3 DNA reads TGCGCCAGCAGCCAAGATCCGGGGCAGCCCCAGCATTTT. Protein product: CASSQDPGQPQHF.